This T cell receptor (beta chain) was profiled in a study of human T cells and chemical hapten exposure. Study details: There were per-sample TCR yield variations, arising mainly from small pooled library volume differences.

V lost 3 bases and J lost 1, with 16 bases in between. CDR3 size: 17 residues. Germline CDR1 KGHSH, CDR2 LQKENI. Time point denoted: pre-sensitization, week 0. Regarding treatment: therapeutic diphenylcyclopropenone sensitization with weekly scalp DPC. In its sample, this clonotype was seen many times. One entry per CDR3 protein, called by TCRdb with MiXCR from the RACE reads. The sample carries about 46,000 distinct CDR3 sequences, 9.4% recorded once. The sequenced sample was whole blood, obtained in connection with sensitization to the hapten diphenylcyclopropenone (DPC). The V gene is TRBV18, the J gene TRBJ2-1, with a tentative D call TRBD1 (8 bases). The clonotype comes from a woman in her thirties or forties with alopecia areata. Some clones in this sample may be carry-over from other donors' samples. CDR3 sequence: CASSPPGQGGSYNEQFF. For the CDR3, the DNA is TGTGCCAGCTCACCCCCCGGACAGGGAGGGTCCTACAATGAGCAGTTCTTC.